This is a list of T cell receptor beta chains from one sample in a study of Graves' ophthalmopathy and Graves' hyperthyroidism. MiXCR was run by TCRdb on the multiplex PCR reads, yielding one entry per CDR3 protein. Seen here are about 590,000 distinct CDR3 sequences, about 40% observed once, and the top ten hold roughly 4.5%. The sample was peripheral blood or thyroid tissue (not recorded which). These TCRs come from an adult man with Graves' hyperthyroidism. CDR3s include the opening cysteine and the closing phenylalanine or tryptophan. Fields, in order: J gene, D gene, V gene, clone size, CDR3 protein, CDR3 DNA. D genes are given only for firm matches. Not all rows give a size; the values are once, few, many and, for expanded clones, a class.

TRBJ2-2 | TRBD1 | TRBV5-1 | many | CASSTDRGPGGELFF | TGCGCCAGCAGCACCGACAGGGGGCCTGGCGGGGAGCTGTTTTTT
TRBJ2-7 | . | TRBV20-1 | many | CSAGLTGTYEQYF | TGCAGTGCTGGACTAACCGGTACCTACGAGCAGTACTTC
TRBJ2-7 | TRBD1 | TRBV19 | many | CASSSGQGAIHEQYF | TGTGCCAGTAGTTCCGGACAGGGGGCAATCCACGAGCAGTACTTC
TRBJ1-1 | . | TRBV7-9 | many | CASSDTGRNTEAFF | TGTGCCAGCAGCGATACAGGGAGGAACACTGAAGCTTTCTTT
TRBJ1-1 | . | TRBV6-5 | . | CASSLYFGGGENTEAFF | TGTGCCAGCAGTTTATATTTTGGTGGAGGGGAGAACACTGAAGCTTTCTTT
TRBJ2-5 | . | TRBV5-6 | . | CASSLGLHNQPQYF | TGTGCCAGCAGCTTGGGTCTGCACAATCAGCCCCAGTACTTC
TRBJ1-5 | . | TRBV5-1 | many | CASSLRGGEQPQHF | TGCGCCAGCAGCTTGAGAGGGGGAGAGCAGCCCCAGCATTTT
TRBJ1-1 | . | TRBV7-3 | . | CASSSPGRFPEAFF | TGCGCCAGCAGCTCTCCCGGCCGGTTCCCTGAAGCTTTCTTT
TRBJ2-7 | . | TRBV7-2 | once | CASKGVGAYEQYF | TGTGCCAGCAAAGGTGTAGGGGCCTACGAGCAGTACTTC
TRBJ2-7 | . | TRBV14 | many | CASSQRGRNEQYF | TGTGCCAGCAGCCAACGGGGGCGAAACGAGCAGTACTTC
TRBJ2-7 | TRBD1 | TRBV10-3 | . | CAISLGTGEIYEQYF | TGTGCCATCAGTTTGGGGACAGGGGAAATCTACGAGCAGTACTTC
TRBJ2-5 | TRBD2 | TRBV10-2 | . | CASASREGLAGGETQYF | TGCGCCAGTGCCAGCAGGGAGGGACTAGCGGGGGGAGAGACCCAGTACTTC
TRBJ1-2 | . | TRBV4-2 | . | CASSQDHGSYGYTF | TGTGCCAGCAGCCAAGATCATGGCAGCTATGGCTACACCTTC
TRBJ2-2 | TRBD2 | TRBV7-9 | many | CASSSLAGGANTGELFF | TGTGCCAGCAGCTCTCTAGCGGGAGGGGCGAACACCGGGGAGCTGTTTTTT
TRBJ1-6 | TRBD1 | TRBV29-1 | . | CSWTGMASSPLHF | TGCAGCTGGACAGGGATGGCGTCTTCACCCCTCCACTTT
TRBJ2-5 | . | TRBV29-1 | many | CSVEGLGQIQETQYF | TGCAGCGTTGAAGGGTTGGGGCAGATTCAAGAGACCCAGTACTTC
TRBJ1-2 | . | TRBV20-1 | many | CSARDSRGNILYGYTF | TGCAGTGCTAGAGATTCAAGGGGTAATATTCTCTATGGCTACACCTTC
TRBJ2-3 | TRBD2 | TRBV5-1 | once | CASSPGLVSSTDTQYF | TGTGCCAGCAGCCCAGGACTAGTGTCTAGCACAGATACGCAGTATTTT
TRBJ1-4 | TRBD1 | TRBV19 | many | CASSMSMGTDEKLFF | TGTGCCAGTAGTATGAGCATGGGGACAGATGAAAAACTGTTTTTT
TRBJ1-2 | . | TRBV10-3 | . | CATQKEVPLWNGYTF | TGTGCCACCCAGAAGGAGGTACCCCTATGGAATGGCTACACCTTC
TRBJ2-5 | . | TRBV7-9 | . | CAWNRRETQYF | TGTGCCTGGAACAGGCGAGAGACCCAGTACTTC
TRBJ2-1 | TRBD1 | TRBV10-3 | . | CAIRAQGSTYNEQFF | TGTGCCATCAGGGCACAGGGGTCGACCTACAATGAGCAGTTCTTC
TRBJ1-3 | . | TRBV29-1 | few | CSVGRGPSNTIYF | TGCAGCGTTGGCCGGGGCCCCTCGAACACCATATATTTT
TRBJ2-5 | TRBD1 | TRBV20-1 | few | CSARDGAGQGASETQYF | TGCAGTGCTAGAGATGGGGCGGGACAGGGGGCCTCAGAGACCCAGTACTTC
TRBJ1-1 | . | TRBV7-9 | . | CASSLGEFNEAFF | TGCGCCAGCAGCTTGGGGGAGTTCAATGAAGCTTTCTTT
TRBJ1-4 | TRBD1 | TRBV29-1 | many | CSVGKGQGHEKLFF | TGCAGCGTTGGGAAGGGACAGGGACATGAAAAACTGTTTTTT
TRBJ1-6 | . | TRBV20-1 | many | CSARRPNSPLHF | TGCAGTGCTAGGCGACCGAATTCACCCCTCCACTTT
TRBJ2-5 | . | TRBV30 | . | CAWSPQGLETQYF | TGTGCCTGGAGTCCCCAGGGATTGGAGACCCAGTACTTC
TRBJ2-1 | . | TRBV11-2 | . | CASSSGLGWNEQFF | TGTGCCAGCAGCTCCGGACTCGGATGGAATGAGCAGTTCTTC
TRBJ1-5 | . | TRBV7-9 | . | CASSPDGWNSNQPQHF | TGTGCCAGCAGTCCCGACGGTTGGAATAGCAATCAGCCCCAGCATTTT
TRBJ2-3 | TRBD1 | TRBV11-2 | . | CASSLGQGYVADTQYF | TGTGCCAGCAGCTTAGGACAGGGGTATGTGGCAGATACGCAGTATTTT
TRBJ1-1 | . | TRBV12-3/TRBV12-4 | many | CASSLRQDWSEAFF | TGTGCCAGCAGTCTACGACAGGACTGGAGTGAAGCTTTCTTT
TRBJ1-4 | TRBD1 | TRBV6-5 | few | CASSRTGGGEKLFF | TGTGCCAGCAGTAGGACAGGGGGCGGCGAAAAACTGTTTTTT
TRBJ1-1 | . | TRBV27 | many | CASSPVGGEAFF | TGTGCCAGCAGTCCAGTCGGGGGTGAAGCTTTCTTT
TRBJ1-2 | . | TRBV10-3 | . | CAISESNTGVYTF | TGTGCCATCAGTGAGTCGAATACGGGGGTCTACACCTTC
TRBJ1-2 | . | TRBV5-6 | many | CASHQEVGGYTF | TGTGCCAGCCACCAGGAAGTTGGGGGCTACACCTTC
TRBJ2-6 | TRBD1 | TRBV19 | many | CASSMGQPGANVLTF | TGTGCCAGTAGTATGGGACAGCCTGGGGCCAACGTCCTGACTTTC
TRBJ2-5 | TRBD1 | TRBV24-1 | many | CATGGDRGQETQYF | TGTGCCACCGGGGGGGACAGGGGGCAAGAGACCCAGTACTTC
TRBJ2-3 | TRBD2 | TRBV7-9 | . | CASSLTSGINTDTQYF | TGTGCCAGCAGCTTGACTAGCGGGATAAACACAGATACGCAGTATTTT
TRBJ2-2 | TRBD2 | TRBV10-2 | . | CASSEVGGGPGGELFF | TGCGCCAGCAGTGAGGTCGGGGGAGGGCCTGGCGGGGAGCTGTTTTTT
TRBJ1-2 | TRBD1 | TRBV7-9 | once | CASSLSAQGASGYTF | TGTGCCAGCAGCTTAAGTGCCCAGGGGGCTTCTGGCTACACCTTC
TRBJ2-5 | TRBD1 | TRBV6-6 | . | CASRPLPGQTKETQYF | TGTGCCAGCAGACCGTTACCGGGACAGACTAAAGAGACCCAGTACTTC
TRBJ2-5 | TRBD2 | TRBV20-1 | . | CSALRLAGAGAGETQYF | TGCAGTGCTCTTCGACTAGCGGGGGCAGGGGCTGGGGAGACCCAGTACTTC
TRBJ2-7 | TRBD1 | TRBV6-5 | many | CASSSRTGSRYEQYF | TGTGCCAGCAGTTCCCGGACAGGGTCCCGCTACGAGCAGTACTTC
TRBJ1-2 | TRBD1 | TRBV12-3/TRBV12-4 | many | CASSLTGGARWNGYTF | TGTGCCAGCAGCCTTACAGGGGGCGCACGGTGGAATGGCTACACCTTC
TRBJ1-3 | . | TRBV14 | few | CASSPPWAGSDTIYF | TGTGCCAGCAGCCCCCCGTGGGCAGGGTCGGACACCATATATTTT
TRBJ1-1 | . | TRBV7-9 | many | CASSLDGSGGTEAFF | TGTGCCAGCAGCTTAGATGGGAGCGGGGGCACTGAAGCTTTCTTT
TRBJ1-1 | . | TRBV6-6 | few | CASSAVGTNRIGAFF | TGCGCCAGCAGTGCCGTCGGGACAAACAGGATCGGAGCTTTCTTT
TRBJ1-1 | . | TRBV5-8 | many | CASSVPPGHNTEAFF | TGTGCCAGCAGCGTCCCACCGGGACATAACACTGAAGCTTTCTTT
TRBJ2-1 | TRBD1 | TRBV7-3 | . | CASSLATGGKAEQFF | TGTGCCAGCAGCTTGGCCACAGGGGGAAAGGCTGAGCAGTTCTTC
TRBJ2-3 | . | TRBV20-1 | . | CSAMYRASSTDTQYF | TGCAGTGCGATGTACAGGGCCTCGAGCACAGATACGCAGTATTTT